The clone carrying this T cell receptor (beta chain) showed up just once. Its antigen is still unknown. This sample was taken from a study of identifying expanded T cells in peripheral blood. Study-level points and caveats: Approximately 1.1 clones differed between technical replicates, versus about 15 and 19 over time.

The assay was immunoSEQ multiplex PCR, and TCRdb's table has in-frame clones only and misses some. Of around 130,000 clones listed, less than 90% are singletons. There are 17 residues in the CDR3. J was trimmed by 0 bases and V by 0 bases; bases with no gene match: 3. CDR1 is SGHRS and CDR2 is YFSETQ in the germline V gene. The gene calls are TRBV5-1 and TRBJ2-1, with 10 bases matching TRBD2. The sample was blood. The sequence was collected from a person between 18 and 75 years old in good health. This chain's CDR3 is CASSLGTSGDSYNEQFF. Here the CDR3 DNA reads TGCGCCAGCAGCTTGGGAACTAGCGGGGACTCCTACAATGAGCAGTTCTTC.